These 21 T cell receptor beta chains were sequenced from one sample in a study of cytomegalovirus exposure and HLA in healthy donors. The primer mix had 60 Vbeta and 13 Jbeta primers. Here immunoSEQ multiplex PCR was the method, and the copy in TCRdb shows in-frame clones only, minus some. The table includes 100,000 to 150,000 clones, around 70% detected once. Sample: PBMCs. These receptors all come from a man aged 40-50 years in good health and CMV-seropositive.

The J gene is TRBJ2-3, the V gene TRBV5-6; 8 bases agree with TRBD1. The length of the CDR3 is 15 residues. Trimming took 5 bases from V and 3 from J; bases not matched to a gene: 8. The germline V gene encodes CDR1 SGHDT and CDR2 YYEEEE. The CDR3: CASSYGQGGTDTQYF. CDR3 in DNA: TGTGCCAGCAGTTATGGACAGGGCGGGACAGATACGCAGTATTTT. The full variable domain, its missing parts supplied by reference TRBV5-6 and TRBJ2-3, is DAGVTQSPTHLIKTRGQQVTLRCSPKSGHDTVSWYQQALGQGPQFIFQYYEEEERQRGNFPDRFSGHQFPNYSSELNVNALLLGDSALYLCASSYGQGGTDTQYFGPGTRLTVL.

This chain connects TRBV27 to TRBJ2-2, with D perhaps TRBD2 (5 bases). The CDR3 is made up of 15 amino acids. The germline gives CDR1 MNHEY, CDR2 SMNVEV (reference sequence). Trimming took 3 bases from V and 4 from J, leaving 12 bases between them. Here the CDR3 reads CASSFGMIVTGELFF. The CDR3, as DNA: TGTGCCAGCAGTTTCGGGATGATAGTCACCGGGGAGCTGTTTTTT.

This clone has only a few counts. In nucleotides, the CDR3 is TGTGCCAGCAGCGGTCTAGCGGCCCAAGAGACCCAGTACTTC. Residues: CASSGLAAQETQYF. The rearrangement joins TRBV9 to TRBJ2-5; 7 bases line up with TRBD2. The germline V gene has CDR1 SGDLS and CDR2 YYNGEE. The CDR3 has 14 residues. The ends lost 3 bases at V and 1 base at J; junction bases unmatched: 3. Together with reference TRBV9 and TRBJ2-5, the CDR3 gives the full variable domain: DSGVTQTPKHLITATGQRVTLRCSPRSGDLSVYWYQQSLDQGLQFLIQYYNGEERAKGNILERFSAQQFPDLHSELNLSSLELGDSALYFCASSGLAAQETQYFGPGTRLLVL.

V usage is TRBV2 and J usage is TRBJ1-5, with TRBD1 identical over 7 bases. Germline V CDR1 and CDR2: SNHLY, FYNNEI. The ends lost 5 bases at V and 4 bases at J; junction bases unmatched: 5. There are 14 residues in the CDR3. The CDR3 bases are TGTGCCAGCAGTCCCGGGACAGAGAATCAGCCCCAGCATTTT. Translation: CASSPGTENQPQHF.

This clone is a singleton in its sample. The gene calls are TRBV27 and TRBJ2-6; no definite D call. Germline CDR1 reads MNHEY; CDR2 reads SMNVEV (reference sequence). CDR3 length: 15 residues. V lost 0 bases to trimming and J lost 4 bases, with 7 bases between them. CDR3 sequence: CASSLSAVGANVLTF. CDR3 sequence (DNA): TGTGCCAGCAGTTTATCAGCTGTGGGGGCCAACGTCCTGACTTTC.

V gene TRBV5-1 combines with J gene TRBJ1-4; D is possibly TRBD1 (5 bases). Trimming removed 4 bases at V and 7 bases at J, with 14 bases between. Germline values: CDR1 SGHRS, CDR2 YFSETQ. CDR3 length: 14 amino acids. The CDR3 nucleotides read TGCGCCAGCAGCGCTGGACAAGGCGGTGAAAAACTGTTTTTT. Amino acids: CASSAGQGGEKLFF.

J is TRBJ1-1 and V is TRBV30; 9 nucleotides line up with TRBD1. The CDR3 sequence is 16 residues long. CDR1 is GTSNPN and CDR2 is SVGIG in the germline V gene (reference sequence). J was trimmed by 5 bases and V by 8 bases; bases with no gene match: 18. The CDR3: CARERRTGGAGTEAFF. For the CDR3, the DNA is TGTGCCCGGGAGAGAAGAACAGGGGGCGCGGGGACTGAAGCTTTCTTT.

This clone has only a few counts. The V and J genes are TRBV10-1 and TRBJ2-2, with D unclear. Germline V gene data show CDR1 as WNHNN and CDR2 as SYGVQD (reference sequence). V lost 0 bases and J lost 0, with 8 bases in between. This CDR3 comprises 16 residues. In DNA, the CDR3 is TGCGCCAGCAGTGAGTCGAGACTGGCGAACACCGGGGAGCTGTTTTTT. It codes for CASSESRLANTGELFF.

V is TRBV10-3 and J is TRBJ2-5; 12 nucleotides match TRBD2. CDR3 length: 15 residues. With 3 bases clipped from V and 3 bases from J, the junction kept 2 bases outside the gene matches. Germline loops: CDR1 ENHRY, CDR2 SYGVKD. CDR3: CAISELAGGKETQYF. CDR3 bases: TGTGCCATCAGTGAACTAGCGGGGGGAAAAGAGACCCAGTACTTC.

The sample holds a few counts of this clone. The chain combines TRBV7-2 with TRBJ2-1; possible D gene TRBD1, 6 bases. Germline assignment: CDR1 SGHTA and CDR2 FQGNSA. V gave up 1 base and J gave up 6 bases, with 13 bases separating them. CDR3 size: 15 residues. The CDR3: CASSLVSGDANEQFF. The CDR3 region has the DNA TGTGCCAGCAGCTTAGTATCAGGGGACGCCAATGAGCAGTTCTTC. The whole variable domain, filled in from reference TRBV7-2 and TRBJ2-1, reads GAGVSQSPSNKVTEKGKDVELRCDPISGHTALYWYRQSLGQGLEFLIYFQGNSAPDKSGLPSDRFSAERTGGSVSTLTIQRTQQEDSAVYLCASSLVSGDANEQFFGPGTRLTVL.

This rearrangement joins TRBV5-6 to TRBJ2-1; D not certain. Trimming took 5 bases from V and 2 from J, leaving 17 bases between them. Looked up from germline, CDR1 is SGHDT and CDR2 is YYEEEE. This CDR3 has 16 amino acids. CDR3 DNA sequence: TGTGCCAGCAGTCAAAGCGCTCGCAGTCCCTACAATGAGCAGTTCTTC. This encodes CASSQSARSPYNEQFF.

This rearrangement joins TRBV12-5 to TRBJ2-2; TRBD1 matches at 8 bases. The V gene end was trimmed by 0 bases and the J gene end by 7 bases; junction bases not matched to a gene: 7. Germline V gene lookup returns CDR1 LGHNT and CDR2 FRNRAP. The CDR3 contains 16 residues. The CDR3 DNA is TGTGCTAGTGGTTTGGTACGCACAGGGGGTATCGGGGAGCTGTTTTTT. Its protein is CASGLVRTGGIGELFF.

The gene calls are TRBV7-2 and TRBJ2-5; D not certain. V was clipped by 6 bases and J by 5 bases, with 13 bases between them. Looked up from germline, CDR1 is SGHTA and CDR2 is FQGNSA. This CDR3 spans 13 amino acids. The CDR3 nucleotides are TGTGCCAGCAGGAATAGTGGTCGGGAGACCCAGTACTTC. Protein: CASRNSGRETQYF.

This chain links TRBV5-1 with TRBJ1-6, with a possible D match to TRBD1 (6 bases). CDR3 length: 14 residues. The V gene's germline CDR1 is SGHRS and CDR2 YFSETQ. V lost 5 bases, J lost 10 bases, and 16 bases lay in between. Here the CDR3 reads CASSLDSRGSPLHF. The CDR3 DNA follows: TGCGCCAGCAGTTTAGACAGCAGGGGATCACCCCTCCACTTT.

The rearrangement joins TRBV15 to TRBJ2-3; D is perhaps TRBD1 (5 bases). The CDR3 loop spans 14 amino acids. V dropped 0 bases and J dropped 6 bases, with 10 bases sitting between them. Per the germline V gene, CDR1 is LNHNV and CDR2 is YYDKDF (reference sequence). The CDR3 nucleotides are TGTGCCACCAGCAGAGATCAGGGTTCGGATACGCAGTATTTT. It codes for CATSRDQGSDTQYF.

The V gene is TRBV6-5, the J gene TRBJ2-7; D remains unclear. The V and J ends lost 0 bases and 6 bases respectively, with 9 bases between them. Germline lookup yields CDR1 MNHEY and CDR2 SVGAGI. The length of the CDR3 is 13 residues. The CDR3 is CASSYSFSVEQYF. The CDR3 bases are TGTGCCAGCAGTTACTCGTTCTCCGTCGAGCAGTACTTC.

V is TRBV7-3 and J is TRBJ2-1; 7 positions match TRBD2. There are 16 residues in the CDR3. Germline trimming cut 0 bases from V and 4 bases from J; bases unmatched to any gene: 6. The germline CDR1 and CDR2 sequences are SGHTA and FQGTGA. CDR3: CASSLTFAGVYNEQFF. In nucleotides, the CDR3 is TGTGCCAGCAGCTTAACGTTTGCGGGAGTTTACAATGAGCAGTTCTTC.

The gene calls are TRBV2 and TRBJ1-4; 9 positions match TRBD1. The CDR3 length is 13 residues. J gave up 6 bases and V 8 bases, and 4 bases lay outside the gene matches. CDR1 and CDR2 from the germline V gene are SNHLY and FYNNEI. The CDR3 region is CASHRGLDEKLFF. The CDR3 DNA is TGTGCCAGCCACAGGGGGCTGGATGAAAAACTGTTTTTT.

The CDR3 reads CAIGTGFLQPQHF. The CDR3 DNA reads TGTGCCATCGGGACAGGGTTTCTTCAGCCCCAGCATTTT. The rearrangement uses TRBV28 and TRBJ1-5, with 9 bases lining up with TRBD1. The germline V gene has CDR1 MDHEN and CDR2 SYDVKM. The length of the CDR3 is 13 residues. Trimming at V came to 10 bases and at J to 6 bases, leaving 7 bases not matched to a gene.

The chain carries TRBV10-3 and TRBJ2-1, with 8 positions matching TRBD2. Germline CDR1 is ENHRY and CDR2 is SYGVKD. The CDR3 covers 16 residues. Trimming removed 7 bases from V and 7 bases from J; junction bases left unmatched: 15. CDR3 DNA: TGTGCCATCACCTCGGAGGACCGGGGGGGCGAAAATGAGCAGTTCTTC. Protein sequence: CAITSEDRGGENEQFF.

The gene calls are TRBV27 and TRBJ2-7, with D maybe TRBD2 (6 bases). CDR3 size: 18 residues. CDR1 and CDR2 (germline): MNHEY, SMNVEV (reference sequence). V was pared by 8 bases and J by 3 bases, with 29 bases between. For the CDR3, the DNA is TGTGCCAGCTCGAGGCAGGGAGGACAATACAATGCGATCTACGAGCAGTACTTC. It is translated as CASSRQGGQYNAIYEQYF.